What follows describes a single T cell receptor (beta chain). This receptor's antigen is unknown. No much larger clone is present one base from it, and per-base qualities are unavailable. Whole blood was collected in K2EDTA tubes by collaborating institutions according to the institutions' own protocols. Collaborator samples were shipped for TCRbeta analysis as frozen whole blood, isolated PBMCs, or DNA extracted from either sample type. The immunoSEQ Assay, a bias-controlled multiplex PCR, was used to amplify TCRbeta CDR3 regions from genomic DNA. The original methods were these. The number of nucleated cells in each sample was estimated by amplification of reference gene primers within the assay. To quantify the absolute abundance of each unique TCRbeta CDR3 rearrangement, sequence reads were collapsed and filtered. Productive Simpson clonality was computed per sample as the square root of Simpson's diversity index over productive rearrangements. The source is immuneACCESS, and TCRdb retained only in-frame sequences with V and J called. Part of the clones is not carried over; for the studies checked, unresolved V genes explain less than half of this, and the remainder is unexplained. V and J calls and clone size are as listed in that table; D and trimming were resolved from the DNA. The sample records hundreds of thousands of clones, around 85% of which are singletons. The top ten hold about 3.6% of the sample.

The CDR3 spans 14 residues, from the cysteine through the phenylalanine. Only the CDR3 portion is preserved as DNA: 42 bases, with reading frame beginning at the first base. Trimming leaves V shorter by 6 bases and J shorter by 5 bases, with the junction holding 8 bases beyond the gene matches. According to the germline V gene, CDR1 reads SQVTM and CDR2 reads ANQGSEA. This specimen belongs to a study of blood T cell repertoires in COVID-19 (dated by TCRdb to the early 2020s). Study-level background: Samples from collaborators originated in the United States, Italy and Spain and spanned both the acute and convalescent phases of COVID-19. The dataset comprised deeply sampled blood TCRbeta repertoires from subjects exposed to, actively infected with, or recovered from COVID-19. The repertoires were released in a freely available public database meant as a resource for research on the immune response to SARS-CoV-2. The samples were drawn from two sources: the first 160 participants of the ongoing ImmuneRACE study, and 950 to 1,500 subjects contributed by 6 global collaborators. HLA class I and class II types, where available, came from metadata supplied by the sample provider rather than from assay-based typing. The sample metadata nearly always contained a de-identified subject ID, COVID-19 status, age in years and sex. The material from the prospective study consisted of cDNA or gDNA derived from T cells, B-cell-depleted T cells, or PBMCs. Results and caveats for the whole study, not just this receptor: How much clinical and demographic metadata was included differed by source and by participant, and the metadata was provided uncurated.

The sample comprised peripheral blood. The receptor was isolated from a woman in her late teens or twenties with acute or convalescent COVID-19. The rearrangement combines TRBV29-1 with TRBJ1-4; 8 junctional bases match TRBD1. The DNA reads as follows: TGCAGCGTCTCTACAGGGGGTTCGAATGAAAAACTGTTTTTT. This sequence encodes CSVSTGGSNEKLFF.